This TCR beta chain appears in the sequencing data of a study of tumor-infiltrating lymphocytes in oesophageal squamous cell carcinoma. The CDR3 runs to 14 residues. The germline V and J ends were trimmed by 0 bases and 14 bases, with 19 bases remaining between them. Germline CDR1 SGHRS, CDR2 YFSETQ. On this clonotype: Given a much more abundant clone one base away, this may be a read error.

TCRdb re-analysed the PCR reads in MiXCR, keeping a single row per CDR3 protein. The sample lists more than 15,000 distinct CDR3 sequences, 35% to 50% occurring once. The chain has TRBV5-1 and TRBJ2-3, with D tentatively TRBD2 (5 bases). This clonotype was sampled from a male donor with esophageal squamous cell carcinoma. What was sequenced was esophageal tumor tissue. CDR3 in DNA: TGCGCCAGCAGCTTGGGTGACTACACCGGGGAGCTGTATTTT. Amino acids: CASSLGDYTGELYF.